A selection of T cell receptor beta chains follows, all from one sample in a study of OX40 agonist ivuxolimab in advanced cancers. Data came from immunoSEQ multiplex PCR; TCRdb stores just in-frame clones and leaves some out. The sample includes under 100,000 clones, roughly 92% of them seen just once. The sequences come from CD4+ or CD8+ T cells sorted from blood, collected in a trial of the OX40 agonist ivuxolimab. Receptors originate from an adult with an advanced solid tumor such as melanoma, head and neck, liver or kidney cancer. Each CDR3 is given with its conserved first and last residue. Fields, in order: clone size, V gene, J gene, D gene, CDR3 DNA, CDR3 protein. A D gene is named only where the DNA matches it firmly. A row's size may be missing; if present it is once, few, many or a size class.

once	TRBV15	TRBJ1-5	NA	TGTGCCACCAGCAGAGAGTGGGGGACTCAGCCCCAGCATTTT	CATSREWGTQPQHF
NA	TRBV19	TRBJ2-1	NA	TGTGCCAGTAGCCCCTCCTCCACGGGGAATGAGCAGTTCTTC	CASSPSSTGNEQFF
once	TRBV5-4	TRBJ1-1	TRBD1	TGTGCCAGCAGCAGCGGGGACAGACAGAACACTGAAGCTTTCTTT	CASSSGDRQNTEAFF
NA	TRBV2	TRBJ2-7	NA	TGTGCCAGCAGAAGACAGTTTACCTCCTACGAGCAGTACTTC	CASRRQFTSYEQYF
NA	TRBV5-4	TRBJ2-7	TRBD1	TGTGCCAGCAGGCCGGACAGGGGGACAGGTGAGCAGTACTTC	CASRPDRGTGEQYF
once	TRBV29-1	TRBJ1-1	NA	TGCAGCGTTGAAGGGGGGGGGCTAGAGAAAGCTTTCTTT	CSVEGGGLEKAFF
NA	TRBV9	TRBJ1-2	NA	TGTGCCAGCAGCCCCGAAGCTCGGTTTGGCTACACCTTC	CASSPEARFGYTF
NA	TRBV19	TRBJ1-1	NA	TGTGCCAGTAGTATAGACAGGGACGCAATTCAAGCTTTCTTT	CASSIDRDAIQAFF
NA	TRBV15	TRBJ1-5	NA	TGTGCCACCAGTAGTAGCAATCAGCCCCAGCATTTT	CATSSSNQPQHF
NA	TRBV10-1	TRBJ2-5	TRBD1	TGCGCCAGCAGTGAACAAAACGCGGACAGGGCCCAAGAGACCCAGTACTTC	CASSEQNADRAQETQYF
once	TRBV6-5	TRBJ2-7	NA	TGTGCCAGCTCAAACCGTGGGGTAGGCCCCTACGAGCAGTACTTC	CASSNRGVGPYEQYF
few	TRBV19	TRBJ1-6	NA	TGTGCCAGTAGTATATGGCAGGGAAATTCACCCCTCCACTTT	CASSIWQGNSPLHF
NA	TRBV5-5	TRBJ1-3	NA	TGTGCCAGCAGCTTGGCCCCGACAAACTCTGGAAACACCATATATTTT	CASSLAPTNSGNTIYF
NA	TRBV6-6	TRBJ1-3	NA	TGTGCCAGCAGAGAAATACAGGGCTCTGGAAACACCATATATTTT	CASREIQGSGNTIYF
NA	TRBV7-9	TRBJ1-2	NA	TGTGCCAGCAGCCACGACAGTGTTTATGGCTACACCTTC	CASSHDSVYGYTF
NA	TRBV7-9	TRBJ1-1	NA	TGTGCCAGCACTGGGCCTGCGAACACTGAAGCTTTCTTT	CASTGPANTEAFF
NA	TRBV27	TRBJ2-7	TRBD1	TGTGCCAGCAGTTCCCGGACAGGCCTCCCTCGGGAGCAGTACTTC	CASSSRTGLPREQYF
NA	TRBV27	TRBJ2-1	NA	TGTGCCAGCAGTCGGAACAATGAGCAGTTCTTC	CASSRNNEQFF
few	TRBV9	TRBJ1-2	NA	TGTGCCAGCAGCGTACCCCCGAATGCAGGGCACTATGGCTACACCTTC	CASSVPPNAGHYGYTF
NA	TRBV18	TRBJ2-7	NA	TGTGCCAGCTCACCCCGGTTGTTTGATGGACCCAAAGAGCAGTACTTC	CASSPRLFDGPKEQYF
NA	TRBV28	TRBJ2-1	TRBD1	TGTGCCAGCAGGGGACCGGGACAGGGGCGTTACGATGAGCAGTTCTTC	CASRGPGQGRYDEQFF
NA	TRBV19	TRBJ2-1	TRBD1	TGTGCCAGTAGGAAAGGGACAGGGAGCTACAATGAGCAGTTCTTC	CASRKGTGSYNEQFF
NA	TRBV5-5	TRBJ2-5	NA	TGTGCCAGCAGCCCATACCTGGGGGCGGCAGAGACCCAGTACTTC	CASSPYLGAAETQYF
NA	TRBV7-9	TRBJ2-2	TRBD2	TGTGCCAGCAGCCTAGAACTAGCGGGAGGTGCCGGGGAGCTGTTTTTT	CASSLELAGGAGELFF
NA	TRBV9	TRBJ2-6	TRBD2	TGTGCCAGCAGCCCACGGGCTAGCGGGGGCTCTGGGGCCAACGTCCTGACTTTC	CASSPRASGGSGANVLTF
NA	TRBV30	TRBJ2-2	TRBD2	TGTGCCTGGACCCTACTAGCGGGGGGGACCGGGGAGCTGTTTTTT	CAWTLLAGGTGELFF
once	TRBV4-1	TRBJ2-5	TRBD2	TGCGCCAGCTCAACCCTAGGGCTAGCGGGAGTTTGGGAAGAGACCCAGTACTTC	CASSTLGLAGVWEETQYF
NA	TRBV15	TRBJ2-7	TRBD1	TGTGCCACCAGCAGAGATAAGTCGGGACAGATTTACGAGCAGTACTTC	CATSRDKSGQIYEQYF
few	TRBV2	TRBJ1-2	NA	TGTGCCAGCAGGGAAGAGTCCTATGGCTACACCTTC	CASREESYGYTF
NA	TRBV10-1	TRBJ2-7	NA	TGCGCCAGCAGTGGGTTAGGAAGGTCCGAGCAGTACTTC	CASSGLGRSEQYF
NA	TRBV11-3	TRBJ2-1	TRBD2	TGTGCCAGCAGCCATAGCGGGTCCTACAATGAGCAGTTCTTC	CASSHSGSYNEQFF
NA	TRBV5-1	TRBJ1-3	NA	TGCGCCAGCAGCTTGGGACAGATTGGAAACACCATATATTTT	CASSLGQIGNTIYF
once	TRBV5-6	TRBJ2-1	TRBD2	TGTGCCAGCAGCTTCTATACTAGCGGGGGGGCGAATGAGCAGTTCTTC	CASSFYTSGGANEQFF